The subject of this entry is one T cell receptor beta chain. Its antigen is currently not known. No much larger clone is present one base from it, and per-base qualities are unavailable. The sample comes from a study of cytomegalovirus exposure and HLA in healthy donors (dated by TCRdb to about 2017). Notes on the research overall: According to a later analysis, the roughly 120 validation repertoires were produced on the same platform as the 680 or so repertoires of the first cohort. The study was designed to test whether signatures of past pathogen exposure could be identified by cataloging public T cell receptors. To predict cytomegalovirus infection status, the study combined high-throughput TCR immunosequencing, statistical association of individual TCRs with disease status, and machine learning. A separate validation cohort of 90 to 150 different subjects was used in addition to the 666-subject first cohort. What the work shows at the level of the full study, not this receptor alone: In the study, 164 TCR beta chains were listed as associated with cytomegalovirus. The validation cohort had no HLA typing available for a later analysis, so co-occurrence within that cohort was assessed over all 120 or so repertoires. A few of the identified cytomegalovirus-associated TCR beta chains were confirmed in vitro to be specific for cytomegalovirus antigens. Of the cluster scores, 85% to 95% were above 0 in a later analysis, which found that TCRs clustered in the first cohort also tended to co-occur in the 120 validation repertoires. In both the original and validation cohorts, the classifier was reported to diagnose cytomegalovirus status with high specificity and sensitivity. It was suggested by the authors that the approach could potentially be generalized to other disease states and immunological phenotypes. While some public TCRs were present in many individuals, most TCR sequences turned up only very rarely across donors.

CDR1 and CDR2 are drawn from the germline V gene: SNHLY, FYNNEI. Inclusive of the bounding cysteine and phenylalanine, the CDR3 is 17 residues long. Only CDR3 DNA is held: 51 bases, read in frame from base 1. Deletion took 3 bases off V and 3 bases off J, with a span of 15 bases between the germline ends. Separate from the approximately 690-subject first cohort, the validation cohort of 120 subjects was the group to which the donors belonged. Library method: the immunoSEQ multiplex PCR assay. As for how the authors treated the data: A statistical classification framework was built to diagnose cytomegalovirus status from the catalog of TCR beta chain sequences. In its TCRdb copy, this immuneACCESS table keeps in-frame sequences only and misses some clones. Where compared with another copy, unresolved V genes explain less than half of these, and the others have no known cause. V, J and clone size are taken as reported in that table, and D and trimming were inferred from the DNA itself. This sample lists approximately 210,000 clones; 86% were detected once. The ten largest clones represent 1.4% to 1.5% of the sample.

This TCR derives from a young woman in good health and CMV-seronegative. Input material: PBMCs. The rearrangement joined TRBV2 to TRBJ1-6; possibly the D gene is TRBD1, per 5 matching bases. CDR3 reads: CASSDPGEISYNSPLHF. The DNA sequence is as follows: TGTGCCAGCAGTGATCCGGGGGAGATAAGCTATAATTCACCCCTCCACTTT.